This passage covers 23 T cell receptor beta chains from one sample sequenced in a study of cytomegalovirus exposure and HLA in healthy donors. Primers for the PCR totalled 60 Vbeta and 13 Jbeta. Libraries were prepared by immunoSEQ multiplex PCR; TCRdb keeps only in-frame clonotypes and omits some of them. The table lists over 85,000 clones, approximately 83% of them singletons. Sequenced: PBMCs. The origin of the receptors is a female donor in good health and CMV-seropositive.

V usage is TRBV11-2 and J usage is TRBJ2-7; a possible D gene is TRBD2 (6 bases). CDR1 and CDR2 (germline): SGHAT, FQNNGV. The V end was cut by 5 bases, the J end by 3 bases, with 17 bases between. There are 15 residues in the CDR3. CDR3 region: CASSLPRDSLYEQYF. As DNA, the CDR3 is TGTGCCAGCAGCCTGCCCCGGGACTCCCTCTACGAGCAGTACTTC.

The chain links TRBV2 to TRBJ1-6; 7 nucleotides agree with TRBD1. Losses at the gene ends were 1 base for V and 5 bases for J; bases not matched to a gene: 5. Germline V gives CDR1 SNHLY, CDR2 FYNNEI. This CDR3 spans 16 amino acids. The CDR3 sequence: CASSEDRGFDNSPLHF. The CDR3 nucleotides read TGTGCCAGCAGTGAAGACAGGGGTTTCGATAATTCACCCCTCCACTTT.

The table lists this clone with a count of one. The V gene is TRBV4-1, the J gene TRBJ1-1; the D is unclear. V lost 3 bases and J lost 4, with 18 bases in between. In germline, CDR1 is MGHRA, CDR2 YSYEKL. The CDR3 is made up of 16 amino acids. DNA of the CDR3: TGCGCCAGCAGCCAGAACTTACAGCCGTCGGCCACTGAAGCTTTCTTT. Translated, it gives CASSQNLQPSATEAFF.

The V and J genes are TRBV25-1 and TRBJ2-5; 9 nucleotides match TRBD2. This CDR3 region has 16 residues. Germline V gene sequence: CDR1 MGHDK, CDR2 SYGVNS. The trim removed 3 bases at V and 5 bases at J, leaving 10 bases unmatched. Here the CDR3 DNA reads TGTGCCAGCAGTGAGGTGGCGGGAGGGCCGGAGGAGACCCAGTACTTC. As protein: CASSEVAGGPEETQYF.

V usage is TRBV6-1 and J usage is TRBJ2-2, with D unclear. V dropped 6 bases and J dropped 5 bases, with 4 bases sitting between them. Germline values: CDR1 MNHNS, CDR2 SASEGT. CDR3 length: 11 residues. The CDR3 nucleotides are TGTGCCAGCAGGGAGACCGGGGAGCTGTTTTTT. It translates to CASRETGELFF.

The chain is built from TRBV28 and TRBJ1-5; 8 positions match TRBD1. Germline V gene data show CDR1 as MDHEN and CDR2 as SYDVKM. V shed 6 bases, J shed 6 bases, and the junction held 7 bases outside the gene matches. CDR3 length: 14 amino acids. CDR3 DNA sequence: TGTGCCAGCAGCGGACAGGGCTTGGTTCAGCCCCAGCATTTT. It codes for CASSGQGLVQPQHF.

The chain has TRBV7-8 and TRBJ1-1, with D tentatively TRBD1 (5 bases). The ends were cut back, 0 bases at V and 0 bases at J, with 20 bases in the middle. The CDR3 length is 19 residues. Germline CDR1 and CDR2: SGHVS and FQNEAQ. The CDR3 region is CASSLAGWAGMRMNTEAFF. DNA for the CDR3: TGTGCCAGCAGCTTAGCGGGTTGGGCAGGGATGCGCATGAACACTGAAGCTTTCTTT.

V gene TRBV5-1 combines with J gene TRBJ2-5; possible D gene TRBD2, 6 bases. Judging by the DNA end, TRBJ2-7 fits better; the J call may be wrong. This CDR3 spans 16 amino acids. Germline V gene lookup returns CDR1 SGHRS and CDR2 YFSETQ. This CDR3 is CASSLGGQFPGDEQYF. CDR3 nucleotides: TGCGCCAGCAGCTTGGGAGGCCAGTTCCCGGGAGACGAGCAGTACTTC.

The rearrangement joins TRBV20-1 to TRBJ1-3; D uncertain. The length of the CDR3 is 11 residues. The ends were cut back, 8 bases at V and 2 bases at J, with 7 bases in the middle. The germline CDR1 and CDR2 sequences are DFQATT and SNEGSKA (reference sequence). The CDR3 reads CSSRAGNTIYF. CDR3 DNA sequence: TGCAGTTCGCGGGCTGGAAACACCATATATTTT.

The CDR3: CASSKTRDRGHQPQHF. The CDR3 DNA reads as TGTGCCAGCAGTAAAACCCGGGACAGGGGGCATCAGCCCCAGCATTTT. This chain connects TRBV6-6 to TRBJ1-5, with 12 nucleotides matching TRBD1. V gave up 5 bases and J gave up 5 bases; unmatched junction bases: 7. Looked up from germline, CDR1 is MNHNY and CDR2 is SVGAGI (reference sequence). The CDR3 runs to 16 residues.

The chain is built from TRBV25-1 and TRBJ1-4; 10 bases match TRBD1. V dropped 5 bases and J dropped 6; count of bases not matched to a gene: 9. This CDR3 has 16 amino acids. Germline assignment: CDR1 MGHDK and CDR2 SYGVNS. The CDR3 nucleotides read TGTGCCAGCAGTCAGAGACCCGGGACAGGGGATGAAAAACTGTTTTTT. Protein product: CASSQRPGTGDEKLFF.

This clone has only one observation. A read error may account for a junction end that differs from germline. The chain employs TRBV7-7 and TRBJ2-2; tentatively, D is TRBD1 (6 bases). Germline CDR1 reads SSHAT; CDR2 reads FNYEAQ (reference sequence). This CDR3 has 19 residues. This chain's CDR3 is CASSSRTAFVRMGAGELFF. The CDR3 DNA follows: TGTGCTAGCAGCTCTAGGACAGCCTTTGTGAGGATGGGCGCCGGGGAGCTGTTTTTT.

The gene calls are TRBV10-3 and TRBJ1-2, with TRBD1 matching 11 bases. Germline CDR1 is ENHRY and CDR2 is SYGVKD. Losses at the gene ends were 6 bases for V and 8 bases for J; bases not matched to a gene: 17. The CDR3 has 17 residues. The CDR3 DNA reads as TGTGCCATCAGCGACCTCATCACGGACAGGGGGCAGGGAGGCTACACCTTC. Its protein is CAISDLITDRGQGGYTF.

The genes are TRBV19 and TRBJ2-5; D call uncertain. The germline gives CDR1 LNHDA, CDR2 SQIVND (reference sequence). Deletions cut 4 bases from V and 5 bases from J, with 11 bases between. The CDR3 contains 13 residues. The CDR3 sequence: CASSKTGLETQYF. The CDR3 DNA sequence: TGTGCCAGTAGTAAAACGGGTCTGGAGACCCAGTACTTC.

Only one count was recorded for this clone. A read error may account for a junction end that differs from germline. J is TRBJ1-5 and V is TRBV5-1; D is perhaps TRBD1 (6 bases). In germline, CDR1 is SGHRS, CDR2 YFSETQ. This CDR3 comprises 16 residues. CDR3 bases: TGCGCCGGCAGCTTGGGGCAGGGGCTCTCCCCACAGCCCCAGCATTTT. This codes for CAGSLGQGLSPQPQHF.

The gene calls are TRBV18 and TRBJ2-1; no clear D gene. The CDR3 covers 15 residues. The ends were cut back, 0 bases at V and 4 bases at J, with 10 bases in the middle. Germline CDR1 KGHSH, CDR2 LQKENI. This chain's CDR3 is CASSPPAQSYNEQFF. The DNA for the CDR3 is TGTGCCAGCTCACCACCGGCACAGTCTTACAATGAGCAGTTCTTC.

The rearrangement links TRBV7-7 to TRBJ2-2, with 15 bases matching TRBD2. J lost 5 bases, V lost 3 bases, and 7 bases had no gene match. This CDR3 has 18 amino acids. Looked up from germline, CDR1 is SSHAT and CDR2 is FNYEAQ (reference sequence). The chain's CDR3 is CASSFGLAGGTRTGELFF. CDR3 nucleotides: TGTGCCAGCAGCTTCGGACTAGCGGGGGGGACTCGGACCGGGGAGCTGTTTTTT.

The chain carries TRBV19 and TRBJ2-7; 7 bases agree with TRBD1. The CDR3 sequence is 13 residues long. Germline CDR1 is LNHDA and CDR2 is SQIVND (reference sequence). After removal of 10 bases from V and 3 bases from J, the junction contained 9 bases not matched to a gene. CDR3 protein: CATRDSSLYEQYF. CDR3 in DNA: TGTGCCACTCGGGACAGTAGTCTCTACGAGCAGTACTTC.

This sequence joins TRBV9 and TRBJ2-7; D gene ambiguous. Germline V lookup: CDR1 SGDLS, CDR2 YYNGEE. Between the trimmed V and J ends, which lost 4 bases and 4 bases, there was a span of 15 bases. The CDR3 has 14 residues. The CDR3 DNA reads as TGTGCCAGCAGCACCCAGGATCTCCCATACGAGCAGTACTTC. Amino acid sequence: CASSTQDLPYEQYF.

CDR3 in DNA: TGTGCCAGCAGCGGGGGACTAGCGGAAACCAACGAGCAGTACTTC. Translated: CASSGGLAETNEQYF. The rearrangement links TRBV9 to TRBJ2-7; 11 bases line up with TRBD2. J was trimmed by 5 bases and V by 3 bases; bases with no gene match: 7. The length of the CDR3 is 15 residues. Per germline, CDR1 SGDLS and CDR2 YYNGEE.

This chain joins TRBV18 and TRBJ1-3, with TRBD1 identical over 11 bases. This CDR3 comprises 17 residues. With 3 bases clipped from V and 4 bases from J, the junction kept 8 bases outside the gene matches. Germline-derived CDR1 and CDR2 are KGHSH and LQKENI. The chain's CDR3 is CASSPRPDRGQGNTIYF. DNA for the CDR3: TGTGCCAGCTCACCGCGACCGGACAGGGGGCAAGGAAACACCATATATTTT.

The chain has TRBV27 and TRBJ2-7; D is perhaps TRBD1 (5 bases). The V and J ends lost 4 bases and 1 base respectively, with 8 bases between them. The CDR3 sequence is 13 residues long. Germline lookup yields CDR1 MNHEY and CDR2 SMNVEV (reference sequence). The CDR3 sequence: CASSSGPSYEQYF. Here the CDR3 DNA reads TGTGCCAGCAGTTCAGGGCCTTCCTACGAGCAGTACTTC.

This clone has only a few counts. The CDR3 bases are TGCGCCAGCAGCTTGGTATCAGGTTCAAGCGGTGAAAAACTGTTTTTT. This sequence encodes CASSLVSGSSGEKLFF. This chain uses TRBV5-1 with TRBJ1-4; no reliable D call. V dropped 0 bases and J dropped 7 bases, with 16 bases sitting between them. Germline CDR1 and CDR2: SGHRS and YFSETQ. The CDR3 runs to 16 residues.